The clone carrying this T cell receptor beta chain was counted only a few times. Its antigen is as yet unknown. Trimming shortened V by 4 bases and J by 13 bases, and 17 bases separated the two germline ends. The CDR3 consists of 12 residues. CDR1 and CDR2 from the germline V gene are SQVTM and ANQGSEA. This specimen belongs to a study of post-analysis software for immune sequencing data. Looking at the study overall: Relapsing-remitting, secondary progressive and progressive-relapsing forms of multiple sclerosis all featured among disease courses.

Whole-study findings and limits: Strong co-clustering by F measure was evident for samples that had been prepared in the same batch. A handful of TRBV segments were more frequent in patients than controls; TRBV5-6, TRBV5-1 and TRBV20-1 belonged to this group.

The TCR beta cDNA libraries carried unique molecular identifiers. Researchers reported roughly 510,000 cDNA molecules coming from roughly 0.93 to 9.6 million T cells. One entry per CDR3 protein results from TCRdb running MiXCR on the PCR reads. The repertoire holds over 300,000 distinct CDR3 sequences, with less than 35% as singletons. The genes are TRBV29-1 and TRBJ2-4; D is unclear. The material sequenced was blood. The clonotype originates from a girl between 10 and 17 years old with multiple sclerosis. CDR3 DNA: TGCAGCGTTGGGGTTCAGGAAGCGATCCAGTACTTC. It yields the protein CSVGVQEAIQYF.